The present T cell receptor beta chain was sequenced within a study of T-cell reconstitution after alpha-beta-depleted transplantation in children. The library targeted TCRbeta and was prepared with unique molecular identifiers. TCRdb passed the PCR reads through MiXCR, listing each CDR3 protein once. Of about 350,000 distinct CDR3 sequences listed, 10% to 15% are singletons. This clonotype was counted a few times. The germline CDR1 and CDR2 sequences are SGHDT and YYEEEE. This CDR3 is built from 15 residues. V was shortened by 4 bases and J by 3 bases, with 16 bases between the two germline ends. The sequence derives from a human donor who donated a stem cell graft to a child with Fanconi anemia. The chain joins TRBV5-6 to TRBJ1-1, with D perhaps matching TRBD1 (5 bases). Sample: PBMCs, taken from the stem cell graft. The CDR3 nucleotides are TGTGCCAGCAGCGGCCGGGACGGTTGGGACACTGAAGCTTTCTTT. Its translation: CASSGRDGWDTEAFF. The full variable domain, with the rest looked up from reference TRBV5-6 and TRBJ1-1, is DAGVTQSPTHLIKTRGQQVTLRCSPKSGHDTVSWYQQALGQGPQFIFQYYEEEERQRGNFPDRFSGHQFPNYSSELNVNALLLGDSALYLCASSGRDGWDTEAFFGQGTRLTVV.